This T cell receptor (beta chain) stems from a study of T cells after yellow fever vaccination. Across the study: Preparation of fractions with low cell numbers was performed using SMART-Seq v4 Ultra Low Input.

Findings and limits, study-wide: A limited proportion of clonotypes was detected within both the CD4 and CD8 compartments. Bulk-population clonotypes that are abundant could appear as contaminants in FACS-sorted repertoires. At 95% to 98% for CD4 and around 91% for CD8, most primary-vaccination clones showed up again after the booster.

Notes on this clonotype: Its specificity is not known.

MiXCR, run by TCRdb on the 5' RACE reads, gives a single entry per CDR3 protein. The repertoire consists of 300,000 to 400,000 distinct CDR3 sequences, with 8.5% to 10% occurring once and the leading ten covering 15% to 20%. The starting material was PBMCs, obtained on the day of the first yellow fever vaccination. The TCR was taken from a young man who received the YFV17D yellow fever vaccine.

CDR3 bases: TGTGCCAGCTCGCCGACAGGATATCTTTACTACAATGAGCAGTTCTTC. As protein: CASSPTGYLYYNEQFF. This sequence joins TRBV18 and TRBJ2-1; D possibly corresponds to TRBD1 (6 bases). The V end was cut by 6 bases, the J end by 3 bases, with 18 bases between. The CDR3 sequence is 16 residues long. Germline V gene sequence: CDR1 KGHSH, CDR2 LQKENI. Drawing the rest from reference TRBV18 and TRBJ2-1, the complete variable domain is NAGVMQNPRHLVRRRGQEARLRCSPMKGHSHVYWYRQLPEEGLKFMVYLQKENIIDESGMPKERFSAEFPKEGPSILRIQQVVRGDSAAYFCASSPTGYLYYNEQFFGPGTRLTVL.